Following are 11 T cell receptor beta chains from one sample sequenced in a study of CD8+CD57+ T cells in acquired aplastic anemia listed by TCRdb under 2018. The instrument given in TCRdb is Illumina HiSeq 2000. Genomic DNA served as template for TCR beta VDJ combination and CDR3 sequence profiling. TCRdb ran its own pipeline on the public reads, namely fastp trimming at Q25 and MiXCR clone calling, and kept in-frame beta chains. Each CDR3 protein gets just one entry, which takes the most common genes and DNA from the rows behind it. This sample has under 200,000 distinct CDR3 sequences in its table, and 40% to 50% of those were observed once. About 31% of the sample goes to the ten largest clones. The patients picked for sequencing were ones in whom flow cytometry had shown an expansion of CD8+CD57+ cells. The sample was sorted CD4+, CD8+, or CD8+CD57+ T cells (not recorded which) from PBMCs. All receptors come from a human donor with aplastic anemia.

This chain uses TRBV25-1 with TRBJ2-7; D uncertain. From germline, CDR1 is MGHDK and CDR2 SYGVNS. The CDR3 runs 11 residues. V lost 5 bases, J lost 6 bases, and 8 bases lay in between. The CDR3 loop reads CASSPLLEQYF. The CDR3 nucleotides are TGTGCCAGCAGTCCCCTTCTCGAGCAGTACTTC.

Comments on this clonotype: Its ends do not fully match the called genes, so a read error is possible. The chain combines TRBV7-7 with TRBJ2-1; 11 bases match TRBD2. The CDR3 consists of 15 residues. Germline CDR1 is SSHAT and CDR2 is FNYEAQ (reference sequence). In DNA form, the CDR3 reads TGTGCTAGCAGCTTACTAGCGGGAGACTTCGGTGAGCAGTTCTTC. The encoded protein is CASSLLAGDFGEQFF.

The rearrangement links TRBV15 to TRBJ2-7; D ambiguous. The V and J ends lost 1 base and 1 base respectively, with 11 bases between them. CDR1 LNHNV and CDR2 YYDKDF come from the germline V gene (reference sequence). This CDR3 is built from 15 residues. The CDR3 here is CATSRGGEQSYEQYF. CDR3 coding DNA: TGTGCCACCAGCAGAGGCGGAGAGCAATCCTACGAGCAGTACTTC.

This clonotype was found many times. V gene TRBV2 combines with J gene TRBJ1-5, with 7 bases that match TRBD1. The CDR3 consists of 15 residues. The V segment lost 1 base and the J segment 3 bases; nucleotides outside the gene matches: 3. Germline-derived CDR1 and CDR2 are SNHLY and FYNNEI. CDR3 sequence (DNA): TGTGCCAGCAGTGAAGGGACAGGATTCAATCAGCCCCAGCATTTT. It translates to CASSEGTGFNQPQHF.

This chain connects TRBV29-1 to TRBJ1-1, with D perhaps TRBD1 (5 bases). V was shortened by 4 bases and J by 4 bases, with 13 bases between the two germline ends. Germline V gene data show CDR1 as SQVTM and CDR2 as ANQGSEA. The CDR3 is made up of 13 amino acids. The CDR3 here is CSVVRQGITEAFF. The DNA for the CDR3 is TGCAGCGTTGTCCGGCAGGGTATCACTGAAGCTTTCTTT.

This clonotype was seen repeatedly, ten times or more. The chain couples TRBV5-6 to TRBJ1-1; 9 bases align to TRBD1. This CDR3 is built from 15 residues. Germline V lookup: CDR1 SGHDT, CDR2 YYEEEE. Trimming took 0 bases from V and 4 from J; bases not matched to a gene: 4. CDR3 DNA: TGTGCCAGCAGCTTGGATAGGACAGGGGCCACTGAAGCTTTCTTT. Its translation: CASSLDRTGATEAFF.

The genes are TRBV2 and TRBJ2-3; 11 positions match TRBD1. This CDR3 is built from 16 residues. The ends lost 4 bases at V and 1 base at J; junction bases unmatched: 4. CDR1 and CDR2 (germline): SNHLY, FYNNEI. CDR3 nucleotide sequence: TGTGCCAGCAGTGTCTGGACAGGGGGCGGCACAGATACGCAGTATTTT. Translation: CASSVWTGGGTDTQYF.

The rearrangement joins TRBV15 to TRBJ1-5, with unresolved D. Per germline, CDR1 LNHNV and CDR2 YYDKDF (reference sequence). This CDR3 has 13 residues. Trimming cost V 0 bases and J 13 bases, with 13 bases left between them. The CDR3 bases are TGTGCCACCAGCAGAGAGTTCGGAGGATTACAGCATTTT. Translating gives CATSREFGGLQHF.

In its sample, this clonotype was seen many times. The chain recombines TRBV6-5 with TRBJ1-1, with unresolved D. Between the trimmed V and J ends, which lost 2 bases and 3 bases, there was a span of 16 bases. There are 16 residues in the CDR3. CDR1 is MNHEY and CDR2 is SVGAGI in the germline V gene. Here the CDR3 reads CASSYVWTKVDTEAFF. The CDR3 DNA reads as TGTGCCAGCAGTTACGTATGGACGAAGGTGGACACTGAAGCTTTCTTT.

The chain links TRBV20-1 to TRBJ1-4; weak D call: TRBD1 (5 bases). From germline, CDR1 is DFQATT and CDR2 SNEGSKA (reference sequence). This CDR3 comprises 15 residues. Trimming took 5 bases from V and 8 from J, leaving 21 bases between them. As DNA, the CDR3 is TGCAGTGCTCGATTGGAGGGGCAGGGAGTCGAAAAACTGTTTTTT. Protein: CSARLEGQGVEKLFF.

The chain combines TRBV20-1 with TRBJ2-7; 9 bases align to TRBD2. The length of the CDR3 is 14 residues. Germline-derived CDR1 and CDR2 are DFQATT and SNEGSKA (reference sequence). J lost 5 bases, V lost 5 bases, and 10 bases had no gene match. The CDR3 spells CSAPLAGVGHEQYF. The CDR3 DNA reads as TGCAGTGCTCCTTTAGCGGGAGTGGGCCACGAGCAGTACTTC.